This T cell receptor beta chain appears in the sequencing data of a study of T-cell memory formation after mild COVID-19. Germline V CDR1 and CDR2: SGDLS, YYNGEE. This CDR3 spans 15 amino acids. Trimming left V 0 bases short and J 7 bases short, with 17 bases between. TCR alpha and TCR beta cDNA libraries with sample barcodes and UMIs came from 5'RACE using constant-segment primers. TCRdb ran MiXCR on the 5' RACE reads and lists one entry per CDR3 protein. The sample records some 280,000 distinct CDR3 sequences, around 15% being singletons. Study conclusions and caveats: Contracting CD8+ clones were enriched in EMRA, CD4+ mainly in CM and EM. Clones shrinking from day 15 to 85 showed even CD4/CD8 mixes; later expanders tilted CD4+. Some clones that responded were present in memory (sampled pre-infection), which suggests cross-reactive memory joined.

Of note for this clonotype: Its antigen is unknown.

This rearrangement joins TRBV9 to TRBJ2-7; D possibly matches TRBD1 or TRBD2 (5 bases each). The clonotype was recovered from a man between 18 and 29 years old who had mild COVID-19 (a few samples of this study predate the infection). Cell type and time point are not known. Input material: PBMCs or a T cell subset sorted from them (not recorded which). The CDR3 DNA reads TGTGCCAGCAGCGTAGGGAAATGGGGACGGCTTGAGCAGTACTTC. This codes for CASSVGKWGRLEQYF.